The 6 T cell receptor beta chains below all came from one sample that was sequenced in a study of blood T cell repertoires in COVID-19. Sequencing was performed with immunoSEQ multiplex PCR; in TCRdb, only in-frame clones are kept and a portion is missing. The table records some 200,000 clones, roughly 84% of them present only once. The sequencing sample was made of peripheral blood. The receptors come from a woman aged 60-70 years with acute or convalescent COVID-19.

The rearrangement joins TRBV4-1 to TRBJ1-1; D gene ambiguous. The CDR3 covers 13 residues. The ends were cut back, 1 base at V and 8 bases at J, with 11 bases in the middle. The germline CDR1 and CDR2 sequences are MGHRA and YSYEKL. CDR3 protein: CASSQGRLGEAFF. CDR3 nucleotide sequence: TGCGCCAGCAGCCAAGGGCGCCTCGGGGAAGCTTTCTTT.

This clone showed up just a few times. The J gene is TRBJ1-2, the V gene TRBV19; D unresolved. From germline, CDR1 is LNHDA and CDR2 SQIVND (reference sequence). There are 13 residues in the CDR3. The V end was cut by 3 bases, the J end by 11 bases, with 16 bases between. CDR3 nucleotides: TGTGCCAGTAGTATGGTACAGTTTTTGGCGTACACCTTC. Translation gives CASSMVQFLAYTF.

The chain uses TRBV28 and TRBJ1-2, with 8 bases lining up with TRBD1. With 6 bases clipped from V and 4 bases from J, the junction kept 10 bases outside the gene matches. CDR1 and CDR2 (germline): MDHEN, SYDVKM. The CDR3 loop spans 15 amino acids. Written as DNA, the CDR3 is TGTGCCAGCAGGCACCAGGGGGCGCCGGCCTATGGCTACACCTTC. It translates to CASRHQGAPAYGYTF.

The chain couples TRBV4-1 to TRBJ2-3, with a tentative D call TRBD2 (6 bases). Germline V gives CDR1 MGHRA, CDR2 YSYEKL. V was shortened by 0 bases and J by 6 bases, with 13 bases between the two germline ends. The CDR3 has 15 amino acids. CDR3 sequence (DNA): TGCGCCAGCAGCCAAGATTATGCAGCGGGCGATACGCAGTATTTT. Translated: CASSQDYAAGDTQYF.

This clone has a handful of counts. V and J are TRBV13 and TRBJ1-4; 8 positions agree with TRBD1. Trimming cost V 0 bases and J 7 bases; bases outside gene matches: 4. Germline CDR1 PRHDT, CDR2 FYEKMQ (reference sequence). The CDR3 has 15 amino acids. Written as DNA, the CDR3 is TGTGCCAGCAGCTTAGGTACAGGGGGTGTTGAAAAACTGTTTTTT. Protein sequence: CASSLGTGGVEKLFF.

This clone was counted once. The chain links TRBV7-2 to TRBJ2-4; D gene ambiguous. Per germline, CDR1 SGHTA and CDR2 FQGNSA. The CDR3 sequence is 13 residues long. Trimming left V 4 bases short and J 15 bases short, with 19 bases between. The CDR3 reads CASSSSRGQALYF. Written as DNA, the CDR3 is TGTGCCAGCAGCTCGTCACGTGGGCAGGCACTGTACTTC.